This T cell receptor beta chain was observed in a study of cytomegalovirus exposure and HLA in healthy donors. PCR employed 60 Vbeta and 13 Jbeta primers. The table came from immunoSEQ multiplex PCR; TCRdb's copy has only in-frame clones and leaves some out. The sample holds 190,000 or so clones, roughly 80% seen once. Trimming took off 6 bases at V and 1 base at J, with 15 bases between the two ends. The CDR3 loop spans 15 amino acids. CDR1 and CDR2 (germline): MNHEY, SVGAGI. This clone has a handful of counts. Sequenced sample: PBMCs. This clonotype originated in a woman between 50 and 59 years old in good health and CMV-seropositive. The genes are TRBV6-5 and TRBJ1-1, with a weak D call TRBD1 (6 bases). The CDR3 nucleotides read TGTGCCAGCAGGGACCAGGGGAAGGGGAACACTGAAGCTTTCTTT. It specifies CASRDQGKGNTEAFF.